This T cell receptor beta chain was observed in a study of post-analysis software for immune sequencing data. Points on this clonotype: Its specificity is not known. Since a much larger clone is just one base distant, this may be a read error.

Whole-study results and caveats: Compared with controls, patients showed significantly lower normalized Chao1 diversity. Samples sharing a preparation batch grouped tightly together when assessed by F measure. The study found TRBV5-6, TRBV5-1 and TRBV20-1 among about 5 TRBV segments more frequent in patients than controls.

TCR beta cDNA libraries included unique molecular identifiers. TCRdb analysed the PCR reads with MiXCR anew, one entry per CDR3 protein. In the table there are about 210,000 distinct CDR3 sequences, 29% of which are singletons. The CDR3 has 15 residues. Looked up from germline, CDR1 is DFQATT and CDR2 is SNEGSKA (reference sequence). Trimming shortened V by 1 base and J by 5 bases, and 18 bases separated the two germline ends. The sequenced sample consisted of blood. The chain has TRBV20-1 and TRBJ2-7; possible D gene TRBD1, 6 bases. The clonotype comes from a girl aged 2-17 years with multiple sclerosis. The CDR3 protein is CSARALTGTVDEQYF. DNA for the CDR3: TGCAGTGCTAGAGCCCTGACAGGAACGGTGGACGAGCAGTACTTC.